One and the same sample provided the 3 T cell receptor beta chains below, sequenced in a study of cytomegalovirus exposure and HLA in healthy donors. The study ran its PCR with 60 Vbeta and 13 Jbeta primers. Method: immunoSEQ multiplex PCR; TCRdb's copy keeps in-frame clones and lacks some. The sample has about 120,000 clones, 70% to 85% seen once. The sequenced sample consisted of PBMCs. The receptors originated from a human donor in good health.

The rearrangement links TRBV6-5 to TRBJ2-7; weak D call: TRBD1 (5 bases). The germline V gene has CDR1 MNHEY and CDR2 SVGAGI. V lost 8 bases to trimming and J lost 2 bases, with 16 bases between them. CDR3 length: 14 amino acids. CDR3 nucleotides: TGTGCCAGCTCGCTACGAAAGGGGACCTACGAGCAGTACTTC. This codes for CASSLRKGTYEQYF.

V is TRBV6-1 and J is TRBJ1-1; D might be TRBD1 (5 bases). This CDR3 has 15 residues. Deletions cut 10 bases from V and 7 bases from J, with 25 bases between. Germline V CDR1 and CDR2: MNHNS, SASEGT. The CDR3 sequence is CAIPLNFGAEGEAFF. The CDR3 DNA reads as TGTGCCATCCCACTCAACTTTGGGGCGGAGGGTGAAGCTTTCTTT.

The chain has TRBV5-6 and TRBJ2-6; D possibly corresponds to TRBD1 (6 bases). Trimming took 2 bases from V and 0 from J, leaving 6 bases between them. Per germline, CDR1 SGHDT and CDR2 YYEEEE. This CDR3 contains 15 residues. In nucleotides, the CDR3 is TGTGCCAGCAGCTTCAGGGGCTCTGGGGCCAACGTCCTGACTTTC. Its translation: CASSFRGSGANVLTF.